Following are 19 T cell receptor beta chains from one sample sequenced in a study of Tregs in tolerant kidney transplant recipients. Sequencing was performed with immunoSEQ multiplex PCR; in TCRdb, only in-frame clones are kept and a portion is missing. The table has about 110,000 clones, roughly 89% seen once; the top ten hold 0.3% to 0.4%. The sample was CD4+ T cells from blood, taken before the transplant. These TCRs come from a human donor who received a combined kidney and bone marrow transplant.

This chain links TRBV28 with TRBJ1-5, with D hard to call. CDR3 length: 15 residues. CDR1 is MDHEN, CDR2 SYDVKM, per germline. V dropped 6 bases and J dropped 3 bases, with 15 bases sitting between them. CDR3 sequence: CASSLPGGNNQPQHF. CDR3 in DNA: TGTGCCAGCAGCCTCCCGGGAGGGAACAATCAGCCCCAGCATTTT.

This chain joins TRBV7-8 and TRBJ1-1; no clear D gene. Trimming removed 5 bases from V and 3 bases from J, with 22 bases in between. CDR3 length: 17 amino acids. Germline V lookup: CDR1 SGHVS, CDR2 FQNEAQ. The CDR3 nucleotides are TGTGCCAGCAGCCCCCTGACAAACCCTGGCCGCGACACTGAAGCTTTCTTT. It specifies CASSPLTNPGRDTEAFF.

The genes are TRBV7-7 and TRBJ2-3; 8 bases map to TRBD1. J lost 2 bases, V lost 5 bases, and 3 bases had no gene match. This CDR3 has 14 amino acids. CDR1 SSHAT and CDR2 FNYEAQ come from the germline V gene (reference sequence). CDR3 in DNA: TGTGCCAGCAGCCCGACAGGGGTCACAGATACGCAGTATTTT. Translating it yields CASSPTGVTDTQYF. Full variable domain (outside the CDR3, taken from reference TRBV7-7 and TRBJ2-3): GAGVSQSPRYKVTKRGQDVTLRCDPISSHATLYWYQQALGQGPEFLTYFNYEAQPDKSGLPSDRFSAERPEGSISTLTIQRTEQRDSAMYRCASSPTGVTDTQYFGPGTRLTVL.

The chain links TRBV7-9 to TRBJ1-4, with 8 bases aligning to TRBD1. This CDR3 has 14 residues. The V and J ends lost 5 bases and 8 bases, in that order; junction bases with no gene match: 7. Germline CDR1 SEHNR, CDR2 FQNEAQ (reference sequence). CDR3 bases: TGTGCCAGCAGCACTCAGGGGGCTTACGAAAAACTGTTTTTT. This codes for CASSTQGAYEKLFF.

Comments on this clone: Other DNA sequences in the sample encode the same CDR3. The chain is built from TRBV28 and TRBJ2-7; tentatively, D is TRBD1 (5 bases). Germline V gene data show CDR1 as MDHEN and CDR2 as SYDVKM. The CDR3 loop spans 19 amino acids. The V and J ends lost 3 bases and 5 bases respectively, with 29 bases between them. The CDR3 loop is CASSLPIFSRADQGHEQYF. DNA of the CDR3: TGTGCCAGCAGTTTGCCCATTTTTTCCCGGGCAGACCAGGGCCACGAGCAGTACTTC.

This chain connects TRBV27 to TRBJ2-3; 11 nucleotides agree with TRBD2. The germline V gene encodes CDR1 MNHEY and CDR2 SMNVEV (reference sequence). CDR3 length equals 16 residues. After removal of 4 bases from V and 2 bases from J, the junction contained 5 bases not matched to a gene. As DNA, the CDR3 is TGTGCCAGCAGTTCCCTTAGCGGGGGGGACACAGATACGCAGTATTTT. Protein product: CASSSLSGGDTDTQYF.

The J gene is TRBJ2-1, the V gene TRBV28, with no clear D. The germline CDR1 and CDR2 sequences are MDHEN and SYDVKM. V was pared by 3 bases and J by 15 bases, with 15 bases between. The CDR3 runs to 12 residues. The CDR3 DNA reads TGTGCCAGCAGTTTTGGGCAGAGCTATCCGTTCTTC. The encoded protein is CASSFGQSYPFF. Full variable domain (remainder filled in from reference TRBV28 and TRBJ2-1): DVKVTQSSRYLVKRTGEKVFLECVQDMDHENMFWYRQDPGLGLRLIYFSYDVKMKEKGDIPEGYSVSREKKERFSLILESASTNQTSMYLCASSFGQSYPFFGPGTRLTVL.

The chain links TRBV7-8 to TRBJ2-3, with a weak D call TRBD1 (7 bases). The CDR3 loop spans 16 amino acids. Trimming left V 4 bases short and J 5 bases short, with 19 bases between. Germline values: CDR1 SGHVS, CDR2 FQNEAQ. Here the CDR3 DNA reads TGTGCCAGCAGCTCAACAGGGGAGGTCCCGGTAGATACGCAGTATTTT. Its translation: CASSSTGEVPVDTQYF.

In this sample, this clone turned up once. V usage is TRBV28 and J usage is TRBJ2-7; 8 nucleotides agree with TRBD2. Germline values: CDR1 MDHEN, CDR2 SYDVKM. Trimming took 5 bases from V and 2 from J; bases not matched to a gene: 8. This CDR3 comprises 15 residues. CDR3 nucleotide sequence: TGTGCCAGCAGTCAACGGGGGGGTCAACCCTACGAGCAGTACTTC. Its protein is CASSQRGGQPYEQYF.

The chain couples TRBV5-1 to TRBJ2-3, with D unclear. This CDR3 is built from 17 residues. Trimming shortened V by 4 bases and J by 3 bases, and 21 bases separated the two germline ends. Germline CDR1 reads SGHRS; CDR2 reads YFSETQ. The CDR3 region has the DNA TGCGCCAGCAGCGAAAGCTTTAGACTCCTGATTACAGATACGCAGTATTTT. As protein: CASSESFRLLITDTQYF.

This CDR3 is CASSPIGGSQPQHF. The CDR3, as DNA: TGTGCCAGCTCACCTATAGGGGGCAGTCAGCCCCAGCATTTT. This sequence joins TRBV18 and TRBJ1-5; TRBD1 matches at 7 bases. The V segment lost 3 bases and the J segment 6 bases; nucleotides outside the gene matches: 5. The germline gives CDR1 KGHSH, CDR2 LQKENI. This CDR3 contains 14 residues.

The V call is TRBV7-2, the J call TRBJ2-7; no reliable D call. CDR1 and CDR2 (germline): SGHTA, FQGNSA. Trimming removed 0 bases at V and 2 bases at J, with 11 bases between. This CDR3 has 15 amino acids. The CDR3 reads CASSLASTLTYEQYF. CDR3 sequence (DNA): TGTGCCAGCAGCTTAGCTTCGACACTGACCTACGAGCAGTACTTC.

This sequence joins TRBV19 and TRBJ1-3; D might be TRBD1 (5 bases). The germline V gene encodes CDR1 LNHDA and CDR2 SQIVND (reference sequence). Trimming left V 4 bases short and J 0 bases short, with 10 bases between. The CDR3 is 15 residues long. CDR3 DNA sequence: TGTGCCAGTAGTACGACAGTCATCTCTGGAAACACCATATATTTT. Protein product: CASSTTVISGNTIYF.

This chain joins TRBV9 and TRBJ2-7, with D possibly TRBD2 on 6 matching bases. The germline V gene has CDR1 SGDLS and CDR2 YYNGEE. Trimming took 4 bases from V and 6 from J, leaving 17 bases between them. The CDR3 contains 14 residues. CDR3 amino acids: CASSLRDGGAEQYF. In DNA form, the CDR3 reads TGTGCCAGCAGCTTGCGGGACGGAGGAGCCGAGCAGTACTTC.

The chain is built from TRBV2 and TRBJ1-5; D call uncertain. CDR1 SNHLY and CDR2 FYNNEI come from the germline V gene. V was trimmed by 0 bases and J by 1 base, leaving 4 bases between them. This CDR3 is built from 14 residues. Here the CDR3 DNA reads TGTGCCAGCAGTGAAGCGCGCAGCAATCAGCCCCAGCATTTT. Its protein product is CASSEARSNQPQHF. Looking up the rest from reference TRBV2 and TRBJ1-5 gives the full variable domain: EPEVTQTPSHQVTQMGQEVILRCVPISNHLYFYWYRQILGQKVEFLVSFYNNEISEKSEIFDDQFSVERPDGSNFTLKIRSTKLEDSAMYFCASSEARSNQPQHFGDGTRLSIL.

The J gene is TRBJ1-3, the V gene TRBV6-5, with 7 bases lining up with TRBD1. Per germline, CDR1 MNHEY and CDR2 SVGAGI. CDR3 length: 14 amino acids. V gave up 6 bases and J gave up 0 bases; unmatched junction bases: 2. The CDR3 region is CASSRDSSGNTIYF. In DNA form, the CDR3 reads TGTGCCAGCAGCCGGGACAGCTCTGGAAACACCATATATTTT.

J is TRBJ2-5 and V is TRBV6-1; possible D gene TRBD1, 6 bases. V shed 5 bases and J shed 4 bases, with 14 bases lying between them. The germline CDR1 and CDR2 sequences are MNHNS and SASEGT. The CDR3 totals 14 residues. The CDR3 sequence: CASSSPGHTETQYF. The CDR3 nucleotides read TGTGCCAGCAGTTCCCCGGGACACACAGAGACCCAGTACTTC.

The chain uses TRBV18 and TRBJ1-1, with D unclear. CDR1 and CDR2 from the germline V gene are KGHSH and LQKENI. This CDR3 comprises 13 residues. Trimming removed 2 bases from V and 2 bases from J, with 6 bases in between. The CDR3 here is CASSPSENTEAFF. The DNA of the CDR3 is TGTGCCAGCTCACCAAGCGAAAACACTGAAGCTTTCTTT.

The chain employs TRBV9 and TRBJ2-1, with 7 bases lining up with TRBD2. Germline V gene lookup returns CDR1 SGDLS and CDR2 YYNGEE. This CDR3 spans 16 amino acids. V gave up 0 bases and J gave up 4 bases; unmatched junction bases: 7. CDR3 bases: TGTGCCAGCAGCGTAGCTCTGGGGGGGGGATACAATGAGCAGTTCTTC. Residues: CASSVALGGGYNEQFF.